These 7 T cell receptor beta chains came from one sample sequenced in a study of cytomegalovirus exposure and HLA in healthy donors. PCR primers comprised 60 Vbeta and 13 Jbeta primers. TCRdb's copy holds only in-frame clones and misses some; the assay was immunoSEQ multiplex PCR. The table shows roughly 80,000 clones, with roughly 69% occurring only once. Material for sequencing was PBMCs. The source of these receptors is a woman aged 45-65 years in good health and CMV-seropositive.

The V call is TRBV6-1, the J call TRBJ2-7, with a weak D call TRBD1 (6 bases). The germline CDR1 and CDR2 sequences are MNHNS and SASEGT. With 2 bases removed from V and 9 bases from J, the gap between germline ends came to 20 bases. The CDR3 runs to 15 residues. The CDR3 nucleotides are TGTGCCAGCAGTGAAATGGCAGGGGCCTTGTCGGGGCAGTACGTC. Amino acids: CASSEMAGALSGQYV.

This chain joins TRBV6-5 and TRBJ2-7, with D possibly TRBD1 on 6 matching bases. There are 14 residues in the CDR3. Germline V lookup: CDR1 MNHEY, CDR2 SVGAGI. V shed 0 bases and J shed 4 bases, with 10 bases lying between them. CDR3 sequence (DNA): TGTGCCAGCAGTTACTCCGGGACACCGTACGAGCAGTACGTC. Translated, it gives CASSYSGTPYEQYV.

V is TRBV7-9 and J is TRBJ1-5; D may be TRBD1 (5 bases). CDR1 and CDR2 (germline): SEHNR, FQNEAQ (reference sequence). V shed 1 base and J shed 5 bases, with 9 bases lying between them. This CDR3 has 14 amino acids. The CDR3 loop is CASSLEDTYQPQHF. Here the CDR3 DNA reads TGTGCCAGCAGCTTAGAGGACACATATCAGCCCCAGCATTTT.

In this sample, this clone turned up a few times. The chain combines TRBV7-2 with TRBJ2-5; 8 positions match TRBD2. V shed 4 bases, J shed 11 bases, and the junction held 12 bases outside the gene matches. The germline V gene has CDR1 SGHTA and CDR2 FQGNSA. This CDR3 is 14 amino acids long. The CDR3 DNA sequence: TGTGCCAGCAGCTGGCGTAGCGGGGATGGAGAGCAGTACTTC. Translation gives CASSWRSGDGEQYF.

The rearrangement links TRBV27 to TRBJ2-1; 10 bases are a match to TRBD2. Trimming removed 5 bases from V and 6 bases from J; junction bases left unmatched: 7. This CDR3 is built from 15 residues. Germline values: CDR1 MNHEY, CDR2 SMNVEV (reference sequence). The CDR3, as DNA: TGTGCCAGCAGTGGAATAGCGGGGGGTTCCAATGAGCAGTTCTTC. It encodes CASSGIAGGSNEQFF.

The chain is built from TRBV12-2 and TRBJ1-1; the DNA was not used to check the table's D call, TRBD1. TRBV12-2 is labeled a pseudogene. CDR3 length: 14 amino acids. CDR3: CARGTGQGNTEAFF. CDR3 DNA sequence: TGTGCAAGGGGGACAGGGCAAGGGAACACTGAAGCTTTCTTT.

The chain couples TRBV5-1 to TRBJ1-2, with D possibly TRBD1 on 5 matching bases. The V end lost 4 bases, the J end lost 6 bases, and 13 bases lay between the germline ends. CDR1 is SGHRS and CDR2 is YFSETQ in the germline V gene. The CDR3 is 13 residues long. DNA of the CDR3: TGCGCCAGCAGCCGGGCTGGGGCAAATGGCTACACCTTC. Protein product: CASSRAGANGYTF.